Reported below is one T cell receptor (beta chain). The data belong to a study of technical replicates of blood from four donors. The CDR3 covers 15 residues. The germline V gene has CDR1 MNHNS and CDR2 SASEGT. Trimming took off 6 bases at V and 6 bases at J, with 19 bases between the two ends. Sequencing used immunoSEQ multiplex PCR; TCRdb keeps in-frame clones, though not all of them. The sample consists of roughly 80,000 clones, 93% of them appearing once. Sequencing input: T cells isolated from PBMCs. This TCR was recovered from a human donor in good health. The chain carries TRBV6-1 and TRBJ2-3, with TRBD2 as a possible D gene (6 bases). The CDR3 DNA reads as TGTGCCAGCAGCCCGGGACTCCTGCAGTGGGATACGCAGTATTTT. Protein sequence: CASSPGLLQWDTQYF.